A single sample gave rise to the 12 T cell receptor beta chains below, sequenced in a study of T cell responses to AZD1222 COVID-19 vaccine. The data were produced by immunoSEQ multiplex PCR, yet TCRdb's version contains in-frame clones alone and is incomplete. The sample shows approximately 150,000 clones, about 85% of them seen only once. Sequencing was performed on peripheral blood, taken on day 0 of AZD1222 vaccination. The source of these receptors is an adult in good health.

This sequence joins TRBV25-1 and TRBJ1-2; D unclear. Germline CDR1 MGHDK, CDR2 SYGVNS. The germline V and J ends were trimmed by 1 base and 8 bases, with 5 bases remaining between them. This CDR3 is built from 11 residues. This CDR3 is CASSESQGYTF. As DNA, the CDR3 is TGTGCCAGCAGTGAATCTCAAGGCTACACCTTC.

This chain links TRBV11-2 with TRBJ2-7; 7 nucleotides align to TRBD2. The length of the CDR3 is 17 residues. V dropped 2 bases and J dropped 5; count of bases not matched to a gene: 15. From germline, CDR1 is SGHAT and CDR2 FQNNGV. The CDR3 reads CASSLPAGLSSLDEQYF. The CDR3 coding sequence is TGTGCCAGCAGCTTACCCGCGGGACTAAGTAGCTTAGACGAGCAGTACTTC.

The V and J genes are TRBV6-6 and TRBJ1-5; no reliable D call. The CDR3 spans 14 residues. Germline V gene data show CDR1 as MNHNY and CDR2 as SVGAGI (reference sequence). Trimming left V 2 bases short and J 1 base short, with 6 bases between. The CDR3 loop is CASSYMLSNQPQHF. The CDR3 DNA is TGTGCCAGCAGTTACATGTTGAGCAATCAGCCCCAGCATTTT.

This chain connects TRBV5-1 to TRBJ1-3; D is unclear. Trimming took 1 base from V and 4 from J, leaving 12 bases between them. The CDR3 has 15 amino acids. Germline V gene lookup returns CDR1 SGHRS and CDR2 YFSETQ. This CDR3 reads CASSLNVGVGNTIYF. In nucleotides, the CDR3 is TGCGCCAGCAGCTTGAACGTCGGAGTCGGAAACACCATATATTTT.

V usage is TRBV7-2 and J usage is TRBJ2-1, with 11 bases that match TRBD1. Germline V gene sequence: CDR1 SGHTA, CDR2 FQGNSA. The CDR3 runs 16 residues. Germline trimming cut 5 bases from V and 6 bases from J; bases unmatched to any gene: 9. The CDR3 bases are TGTGCCAGCAGCCCCCTGAGGGACAGGGGGTTCAATGAGCAGTTCTTC. Its protein product is CASSPLRDRGFNEQFF.

As for this clone: Relative to the germline gene, one junction end is altered; a read error may explain this. This chain joins TRBV6-1 and TRBJ1-6; 7 nucleotides match TRBD1. Looked up from germline, CDR1 is MNHNS and CDR2 is SASEGT. CDR3 length: 14 residues. In DNA, the CDR3 is TGTGCCAGCAGTGATCTCGCAGAAGGGGGACAGACCTTCTTT. Its translation is CASSDLAEGGQTFF.

The rearrangement links TRBV7-3 to TRBJ2-1; 10 bases are shared with TRBD2. Unmatched junction bases numbered 7, after V lost 4 bases and J lost 1 base. CDR3 length: 17 amino acids. Germline assignment: CDR1 SGHTA and CDR2 FQGTGA. The CDR3 sequence: CASSSRRAGGSYNEQFF. The CDR3 DNA follows: TGTGCCAGCAGCTCCCGTCGAGCGGGAGGGTCCTACAATGAGCAGTTCTTC.

This chain connects TRBV2 to TRBJ1-5; 11 positions match TRBD1. V shed 7 bases, J shed 4 bases, and the junction held 9 bases outside the gene matches. The germline gives CDR1 SNHLY, CDR2 FYNNEI. The CDR3 contains 16 residues. The CDR3 here is CASTRTGGAGNQPQHF. The CDR3 region has the DNA TGTGCCAGCACCCGGACAGGGGGCGCGGGGAATCAGCCCCAGCATTTT.

V is TRBV10-1 and J is TRBJ2-3; tentative D call: TRBD1 (6 bases). There are 15 residues in the CDR3. Germline V CDR1 and CDR2: WNHNN, SYGVQD (reference sequence). V lost 2 bases to trimming and J lost 7 bases, with 16 bases between them. CDR3 nucleotide sequence: TGCGCCAGCAGTGAGGATCCGGACAGACGGAATACGCAGTATTTT. It yields the protein CASSEDPDRRNTQYF.

The DNA of the CDR3 is TGTGCCAGCAGCCCAACGGGGGGCGCCGGGACTGAAGCTTTCTTT. It is translated as CASSPTGGAGTEAFF. The chain links TRBV7-6 to TRBJ1-1, with TRBD1 as a possible D gene (6 bases). Germline V lookup: CDR1 SGHVS, CDR2 FNYEAQ. The CDR3 extends over 15 amino acids. Between the trimmed V and J ends, which lost 5 bases and 5 bases, there was a span of 18 bases.

This chain uses TRBV7-6 with TRBJ1-2, with TRBD1 identical over 12 bases. The CDR3 loop spans 16 amino acids. The J segment lost 7 bases and the V segment lost 5 bases, leaving 11 bases of the junction unmatched. Germline V gene lookup returns CDR1 SGHVS and CDR2 FNYEAQ. The CDR3 sequence is CASSLDVGTGGSGYTF. CDR3 bases: TGTGCCAGCAGCCTAGACGTTGGGACAGGGGGCTCTGGCTACACCTTC.

The chain employs TRBV7-9 and TRBJ1-4, with 9 bases lining up with TRBD1. The CDR3 is made up of 13 amino acids. The trim removed 7 bases at V and 7 bases at J, leaving 4 bases unmatched. From germline, CDR1 is SEHNR and CDR2 FQNEAQ (reference sequence). The CDR3 here is CASKGTGSEKLFF. DNA of the CDR3: TGTGCCAGCAAAGGGACAGGGAGTGAAAAACTGTTTTTT.